The clone carrying this T cell receptor beta chain was recorded at least ten times. Naive CD8 T cells underwent sorting with the CD8+CD4-CCR7+CD45RA+ definition. These data are taken from a study of molecular identifiers for immune sequencing clone quantification. With 6 bases removed from V and 5 bases from J, the gap between germline ends came to 16 bases. This CDR3 is 14 amino acids long. In germline, CDR1 is MNHEY, CDR2 SVGAGI. As previously described, bulk TCR libraries were made using listed TCR primers. TCRdb fed the PCR reads into MiXCR, producing one record per CDR3 protein. Of fewer than 350,000 distinct CDR3 sequences listed, about a fifth were seen once; the top ten hold roughly 0.86%.

Input material: naive CD8+ T cells from blood, with Jurkat cell RNA spiked in. Noted subset: FACS-sorted CD8+CD4-CCR7+CD45RA+ naive T cells. This clonotype was sampled from a human donor in good health. Some libraries in this study had Jurkat cell RNA spiked in. This chain links TRBV6-5 with TRBJ2-5, with a possible D match to TRBD1 (6 bases). In nucleotides, the CDR3 is TGTGCCAGCAGCTTCCGGGTACAGGGTGAGACCCAGTACTTC. Amino acid sequence: CASSFRVQGETQYF.